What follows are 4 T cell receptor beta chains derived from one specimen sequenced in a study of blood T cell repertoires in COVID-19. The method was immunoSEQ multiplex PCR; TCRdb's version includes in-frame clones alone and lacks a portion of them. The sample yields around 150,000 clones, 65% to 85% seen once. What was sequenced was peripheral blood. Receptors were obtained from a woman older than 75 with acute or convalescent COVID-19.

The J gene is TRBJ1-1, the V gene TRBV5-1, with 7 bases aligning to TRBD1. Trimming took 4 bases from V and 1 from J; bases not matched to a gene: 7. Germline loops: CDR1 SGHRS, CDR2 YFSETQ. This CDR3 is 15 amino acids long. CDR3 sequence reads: CASSAAGTENTEAFF. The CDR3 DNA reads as TGCGCCAGCAGCGCCGCCGGGACAGAGAACACTGAAGCTTTCTTT.

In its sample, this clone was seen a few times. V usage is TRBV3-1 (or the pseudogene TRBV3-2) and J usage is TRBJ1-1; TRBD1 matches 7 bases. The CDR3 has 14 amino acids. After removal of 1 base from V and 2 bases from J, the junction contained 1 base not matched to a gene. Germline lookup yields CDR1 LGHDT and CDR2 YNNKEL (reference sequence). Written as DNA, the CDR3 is TGTGCCAGCAGCCAAGGGACAGGAAACACTGAAGCTTTCTTT. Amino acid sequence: CASSQGTGNTEAFF.

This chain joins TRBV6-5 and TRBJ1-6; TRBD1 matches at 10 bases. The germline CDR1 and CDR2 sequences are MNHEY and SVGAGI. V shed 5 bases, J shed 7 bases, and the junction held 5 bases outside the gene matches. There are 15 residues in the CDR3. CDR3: CASSRDRGLNSPLHF. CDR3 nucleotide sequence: TGTGCCAGCAGTAGGGACAGGGGACTAAATTCACCCCTCCACTTT.

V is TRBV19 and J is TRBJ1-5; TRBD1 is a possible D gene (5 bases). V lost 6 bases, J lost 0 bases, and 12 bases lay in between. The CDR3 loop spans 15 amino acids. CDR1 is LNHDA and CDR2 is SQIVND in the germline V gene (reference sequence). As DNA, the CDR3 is TGTGCCAGTAGGTTCAGGGAGGCTAGCAATCAGCCCCAGCATTTT. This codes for CASRFREASNQPQHF. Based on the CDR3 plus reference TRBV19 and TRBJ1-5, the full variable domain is DGGITQSPKYLFRKEGQNVTLSCEQNLNHDAMYWYRQDPGQGLRLIYYSQIVNDFQKGDIAEGYSVSREKKESFPLTVTSAQKNPTAFYLCASRFREASNQPQHFGDGTRLSIL.